The rows below give T cell receptor beta chains drawn from one sample of a study of regulatory T cells in long-lasting Graves disease. TCRdb itself ran the multiplex PCR reads through MiXCR, one entry per CDR3 protein. This table has nearly 350,000 distinct CDR3 sequences, around 20% appearing once. Sequenced material: peripheral blood mononuclear cells (PBMCs), taken when the disease was refractory, from a patient treated with antithyroid drugs. The origin of the receptors is a female donor with Graves disease. Each CDR3 is given without its conserved first and last residue.

V gene,J gene,CDR3 protein
TRBV11-3,TRBJ2-7,ASSPGVAGGPGEQY
TRBV4-2,TRBJ2-7,ASSQPSEGLYEQY
TRBV24-1,TRBJ2-6,ASSPHRVAGANVLT
TRBV5-4,TRBJ2-5,ASSDRMTGQETQY
TRBV20-1,TRBJ2-4,SASMGNIQY
TRBV27,TRBJ1-4,ASSLVGNEKLF
TRBV6-1,TRBJ1-5,ASRWGETRGAYQPQH
TRBV30,TRBJ1-3,AWSVRAGADGNTIY
TRBV5-1,TRBJ2-7,ASSLDVRGRVNEQY
TRBV25-1,TRBJ1-1,ASSLTGAPSRTEAF
TRBV12-3/TRBV12-4,TRBJ2-5,ASRGGHQAGFQETQY
TRBV25-1,TRBJ1-2,ASSKGDRLTGPNGYT
TRBV28,TRBJ2-2,ATLSREGPGGELF
TRBV10-3,TRBJ1-5,AISESDQPQH
TRBV4-1,TRBJ2-7,ASSHPGQRGEQY
TRBV10-3,TRBJ2-7,AIRDSWDYEQH
TRBV19,TRBJ2-5,ASSPTLGADRLAETQY
TRBV29-1,TRBJ1-5,SAVAGTQNQPQH
TRBV6-1,TRBJ1-1,ASFGVRDQGNTEAF
TRBV6-5,TRBJ2-2,ASSYGGHTGELF
TRBV4-1,TRBJ2-5,ASSLSPGLAGTQY
TRBV18,TRBJ1-3,ASSRPRDLSGNTIY
TRBV5-1,TRBJ2-7,ASSWGAGVPSYEQY
TRBV6-5,TRBJ1-2,ASSYSRGRHT
TRBV10-3,TRBJ1-1,AISESFVQEAF
TRBV20-1,TRBJ2-1,SATPGSAYNEQF